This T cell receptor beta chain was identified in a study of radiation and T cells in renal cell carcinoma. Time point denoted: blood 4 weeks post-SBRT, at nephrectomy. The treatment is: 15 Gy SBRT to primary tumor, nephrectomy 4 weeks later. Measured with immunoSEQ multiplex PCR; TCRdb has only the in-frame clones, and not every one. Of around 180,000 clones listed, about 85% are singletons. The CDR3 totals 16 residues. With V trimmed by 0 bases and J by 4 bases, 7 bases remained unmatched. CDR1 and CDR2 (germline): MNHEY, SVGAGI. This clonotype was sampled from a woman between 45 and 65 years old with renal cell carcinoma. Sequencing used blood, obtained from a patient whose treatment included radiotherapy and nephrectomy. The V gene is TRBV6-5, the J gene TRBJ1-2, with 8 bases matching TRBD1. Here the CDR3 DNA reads TGTGCCAGCAGTTACTCGATGACAGGGGCTCCCTATGGCTACACCTTC. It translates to CASSYSMTGAPYGYTF.